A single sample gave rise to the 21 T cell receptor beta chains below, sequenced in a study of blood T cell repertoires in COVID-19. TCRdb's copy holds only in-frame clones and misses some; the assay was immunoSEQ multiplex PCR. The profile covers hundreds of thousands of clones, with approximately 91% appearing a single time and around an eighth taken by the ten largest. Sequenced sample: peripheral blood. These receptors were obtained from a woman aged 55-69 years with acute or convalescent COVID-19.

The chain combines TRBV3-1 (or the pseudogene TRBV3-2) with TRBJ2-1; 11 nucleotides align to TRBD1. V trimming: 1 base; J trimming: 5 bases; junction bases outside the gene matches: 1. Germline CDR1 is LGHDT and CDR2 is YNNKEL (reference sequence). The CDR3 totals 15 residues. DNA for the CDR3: TGTGCCAGCAGCCAAGTGGGACAGGGGGACAATGAGCAGTTCTTC. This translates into CASSQVGQGDNEQFF.

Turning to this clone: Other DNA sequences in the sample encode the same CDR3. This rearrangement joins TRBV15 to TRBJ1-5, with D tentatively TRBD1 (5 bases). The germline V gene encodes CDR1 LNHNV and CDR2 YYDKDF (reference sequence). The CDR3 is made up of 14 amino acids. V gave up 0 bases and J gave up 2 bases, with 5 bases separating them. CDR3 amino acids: CATSRETGNQPQHF. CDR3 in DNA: TGTGCCACCAGCAGAGAGACAGGCAATCAGCCCCAGCATTTT. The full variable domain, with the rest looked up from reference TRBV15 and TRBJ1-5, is DAMVIQNPRYQVTQFGKPVTLSCSQTLNHNVMYWYQQKSSQAPKLLFHYYDKDFNNEADTPDNFQSRRPNTSFCFLDIRSPGLGDTAMYLCATSRETGNQPQHFGDGTRLSIL.

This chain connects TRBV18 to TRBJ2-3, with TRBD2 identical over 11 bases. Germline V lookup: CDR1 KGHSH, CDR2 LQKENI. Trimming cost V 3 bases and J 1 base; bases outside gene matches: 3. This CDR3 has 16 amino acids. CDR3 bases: TGTGCCAGCTCACCGACTAGCGGGAAGGGCACAGATACGCAGTATTTT. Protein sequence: CASSPTSGKGTDTQYF.

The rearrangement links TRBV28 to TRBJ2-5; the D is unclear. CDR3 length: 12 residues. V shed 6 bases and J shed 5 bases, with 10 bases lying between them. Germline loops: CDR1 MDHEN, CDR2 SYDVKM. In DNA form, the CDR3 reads TGTGCCAGCAGCCCGGAGCGCGAGACCCAGTACTTC. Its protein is CASSPERETQYF.

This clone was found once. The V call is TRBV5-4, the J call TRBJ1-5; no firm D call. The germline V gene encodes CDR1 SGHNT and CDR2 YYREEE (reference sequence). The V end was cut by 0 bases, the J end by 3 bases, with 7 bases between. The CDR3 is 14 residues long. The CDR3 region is CASSLAGNNQPQHF. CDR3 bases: TGTGCCAGCAGCTTGGCGGGGAACAATCAGCCCCAGCATTTT.

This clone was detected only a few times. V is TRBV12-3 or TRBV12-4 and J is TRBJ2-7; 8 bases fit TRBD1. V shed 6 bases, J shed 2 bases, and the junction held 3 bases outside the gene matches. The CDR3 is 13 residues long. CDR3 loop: CASRDRGAYEQYF. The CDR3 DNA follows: TGTGCCAGCAGAGACAGGGGAGCCTACGAGCAGTACTTC.

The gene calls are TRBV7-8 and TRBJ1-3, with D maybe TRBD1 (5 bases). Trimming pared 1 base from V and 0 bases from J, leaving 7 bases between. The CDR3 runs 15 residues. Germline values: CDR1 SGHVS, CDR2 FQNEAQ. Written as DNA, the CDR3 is TGTGCCAGCAGCTTAGAGGGGCACTCTGGAAACACCATATATTTT. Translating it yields CASSLEGHSGNTIYF.

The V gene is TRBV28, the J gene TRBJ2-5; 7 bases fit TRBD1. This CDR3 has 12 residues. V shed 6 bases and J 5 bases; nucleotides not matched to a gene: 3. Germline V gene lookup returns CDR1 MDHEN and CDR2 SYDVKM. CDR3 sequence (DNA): TGTGCCAGCAGAACAGGGGTTGAGACCCAGTACTTC. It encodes CASRTGVETQYF.

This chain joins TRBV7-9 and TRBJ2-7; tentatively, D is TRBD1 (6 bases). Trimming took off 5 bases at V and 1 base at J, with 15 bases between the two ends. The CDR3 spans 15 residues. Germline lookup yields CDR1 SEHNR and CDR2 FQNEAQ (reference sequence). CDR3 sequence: CASSRPGTTSYEQYF. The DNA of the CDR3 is TGTGCCAGCAGCCGTCCCGGGACAACGTCCTACGAGCAGTACTTC.

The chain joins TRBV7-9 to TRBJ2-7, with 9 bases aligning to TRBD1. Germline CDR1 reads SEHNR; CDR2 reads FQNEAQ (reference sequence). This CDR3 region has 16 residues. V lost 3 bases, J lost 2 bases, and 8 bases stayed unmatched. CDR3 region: CASSFPPGQGPYEQYF. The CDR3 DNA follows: TGTGCCAGCAGCTTTCCTCCGGGACAGGGACCCTACGAGCAGTACTTC.

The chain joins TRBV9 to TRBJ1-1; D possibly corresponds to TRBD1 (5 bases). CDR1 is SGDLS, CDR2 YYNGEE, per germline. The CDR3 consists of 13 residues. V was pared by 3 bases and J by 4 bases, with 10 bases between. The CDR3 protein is CASSALGGTEAFF. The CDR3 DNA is TGTGCCAGCAGCGCCCTCGGGGGCACTGAAGCTTTCTTT.

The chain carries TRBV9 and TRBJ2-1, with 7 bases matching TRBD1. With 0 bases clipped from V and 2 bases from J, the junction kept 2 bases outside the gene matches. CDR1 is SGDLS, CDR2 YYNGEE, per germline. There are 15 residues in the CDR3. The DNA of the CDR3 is TGTGCCAGCAGCGTAGCTGGACAGGCCTACAATGAGCAGTTCTTC. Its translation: CASSVAGQAYNEQFF.

For the CDR3, the DNA is TGTGCCAGCTCACCCGGACAGGGGGGGACGAACACTGAAGCTTTCTTT. Translating it yields CASSPGQGGTNTEAFF. The rearrangement uses TRBV18 and TRBJ1-1; TRBD1 matches 10 bases. This CDR3 is 16 amino acids long. Germline V gene data show CDR1 as KGHSH and CDR2 as LQKENI. Germline trimming cut 3 bases from V and 1 base from J; bases unmatched to any gene: 5.

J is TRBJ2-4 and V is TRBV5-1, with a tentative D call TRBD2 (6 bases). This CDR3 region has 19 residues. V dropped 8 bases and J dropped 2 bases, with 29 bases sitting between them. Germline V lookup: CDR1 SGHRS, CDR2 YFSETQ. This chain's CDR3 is CASQLGLAEGGITKNIQYF. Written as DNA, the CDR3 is TGCGCCAGTCAGCTTGGGTTAGCGGAGGGTGGGATAACCAAAAACATTCAGTACTTC.

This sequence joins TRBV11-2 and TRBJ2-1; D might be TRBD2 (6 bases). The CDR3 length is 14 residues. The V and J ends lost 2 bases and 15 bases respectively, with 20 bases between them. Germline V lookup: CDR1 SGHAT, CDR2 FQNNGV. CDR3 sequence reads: CASSLWRGPSDPFF. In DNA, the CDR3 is TGTGCCAGCAGCTTATGGCGGGGCCCCTCGGATCCGTTCTTC.

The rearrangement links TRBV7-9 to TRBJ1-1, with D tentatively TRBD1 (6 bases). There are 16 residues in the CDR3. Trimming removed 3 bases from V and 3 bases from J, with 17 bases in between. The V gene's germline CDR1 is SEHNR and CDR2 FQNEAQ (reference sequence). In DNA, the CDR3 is TGTGCCAGCAGCTTCCCGGGGGGGGGCAGAGACACTGAAGCTTTCTTT. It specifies CASSFPGGGRDTEAFF.

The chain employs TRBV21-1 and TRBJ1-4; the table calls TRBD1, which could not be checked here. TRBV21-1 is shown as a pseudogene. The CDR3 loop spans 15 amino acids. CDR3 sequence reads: CASSKGDRHNEKLFF. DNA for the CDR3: TGTGCCAGCAGCAAAGGGGACAGACATAATGAAAAACTGTTTTTT.

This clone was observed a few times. Written as DNA, the CDR3 is TGTGCCAGCAGCTTTGGTCAGGGGGCGCTTGGCTACACCTTC. Translation: CASSFGQGALGYTF. V and J are TRBV7-2 and TRBJ1-2, with 8 bases lining up with TRBD1. There are 14 residues in the CDR3. Germline V gives CDR1 SGHTA, CDR2 FQGNSA. The J segment lost 7 bases and the V segment lost 3 bases, leaving 7 bases of the junction unmatched.

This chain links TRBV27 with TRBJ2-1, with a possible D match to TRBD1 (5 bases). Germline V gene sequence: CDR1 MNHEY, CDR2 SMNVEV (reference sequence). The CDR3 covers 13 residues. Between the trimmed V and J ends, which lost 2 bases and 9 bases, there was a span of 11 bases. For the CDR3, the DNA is TGTGCCAGCAGTTTAAAGGGGCCTCGTGAGCAGTTCTTC. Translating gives CASSLKGPREQFF.

The CDR3 region has the DNA TGTGCCAGCAGCCTCCCGGGTGGCTTAGGCACAGATACGCAGTATTTT. This sequence encodes CASSLPGGLGTDTQYF. The chain couples TRBV7-9 to TRBJ2-3; unclear D gene. Germline lookup yields CDR1 SEHNR and CDR2 FQNEAQ (reference sequence). Trimming took off 5 bases at V and 1 base at J, with 16 bases between the two ends. This CDR3 has 16 amino acids.

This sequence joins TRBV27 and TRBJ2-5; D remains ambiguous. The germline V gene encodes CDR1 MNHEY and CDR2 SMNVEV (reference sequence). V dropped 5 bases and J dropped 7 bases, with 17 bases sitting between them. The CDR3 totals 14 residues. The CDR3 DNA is TGTGCCAGCAGTCCAAGCAACAGTATCGGGACCCAGTACTTC. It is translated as CASSPSNSIGTQYF.